One and the same sample provided the 6 T cell receptor beta chains below, sequenced in a study of blood T cell repertoires in COVID-19. Method: immunoSEQ multiplex PCR; TCRdb's copy keeps in-frame clones and lacks some. The table includes some 220,000 clones, more than 70% detected once. The sample was peripheral blood. The receptors were sampled from a human donor in a cohort sampled during active COVID-19.

This chain joins TRBV6-5 and TRBJ1-2; the D gene is possibly TRBD1 (5 bases). Looked up from germline, CDR1 is MNHEY and CDR2 is SVGAGI. V was clipped by 6 bases and J by 4 bases, with 18 bases between them. This CDR3 is built from 15 residues. The CDR3 sequence: CASRSRDSGAYGYTF. The CDR3 bases are TGTGCCAGCAGATCCCGGGACTCGGGAGCCTATGGCTACACCTTC.

CDR3: CASSEANQETQYF. The CDR3 DNA is TGCGCCAGCAGTGAAGCCAACCAAGAGACCCAGTACTTC. The rearrangement uses TRBV5-1 and TRBJ2-5; the D is unclear. There are 13 residues in the CDR3. CDR1 and CDR2 from the germline V gene are SGHRS and YFSETQ. Trimming cost V 5 bases and J 0 bases, with 8 bases left between them.

This chain links TRBV28 with TRBJ2-7; 9 bases fit TRBD2. The germline V gene has CDR1 MDHEN and CDR2 SYDVKM. The V segment lost 4 bases and the J segment 1 base; nucleotides outside the gene matches: 11. CDR3 size: 17 residues. The CDR3 region is CASSSYSGTSSSYEQYF. CDR3 nucleotide sequence: TGTGCCAGCAGTTCGTATTCCGGGACTAGCAGTTCCTACGAGCAGTACTTC.

The chain employs TRBV7-8 and TRBJ2-1; D gene ambiguous. The CDR3 consists of 16 residues. Trimming took 5 bases from V and 2 from J, leaving 16 bases between them. Germline CDR1 and CDR2: SGHVS and FQNEAQ. CDR3 coding DNA: TGTGCCAGCAGCCCCCGGTTTATAGACACCTACAATGAGCAGTTCTTC. Translation: CASSPRFIDTYNEQFF.

The rearrangement links TRBV6-5 to TRBJ2-5; D gene unclear. Trimming shortened V by 10 bases and J by 2 bases, and 8 bases separated the two germline ends. In germline, CDR1 is MNHEY, CDR2 SVGAGI. The CDR3 runs 11 residues. As DNA, the CDR3 is TGTGCCACCCGCCGGCAAGAGACCCAGTACTTC. Translation: CATRRQETQYF.

This chain links TRBV7-2 with TRBJ2-2; TRBD2 matches at 10 bases. The CDR3 sequence is 16 residues long. The trim removed 5 bases at V and 8 bases at J, leaving 11 bases unmatched. The V gene's germline CDR1 is SGHTA and CDR2 FQGNSA. This CDR3 reads CASSIGLAVAGGELFF. CDR3 nucleotides: TGTGCCAGCAGCATTGGACTAGCGGTAGCCGGAGGGGAGCTGTTTTTT.